Listed below are T cell receptor beta chains from one sample, sequenced in a study of OX40 agonist ivuxolimab in advanced cancers. The table came from immunoSEQ multiplex PCR; TCRdb's copy has only in-frame clones and leaves some out. This sample has around 100,000 clones, with 90% found just once. Sequencing used CD4+ or CD8+ T cells sorted from blood, obtained in a trial of the OX40 agonist ivuxolimab. The receptor set was obtained from an adult with an advanced solid tumor such as melanoma, head and neck, liver or kidney cancer. Both conserved end residues are part of each CDR3. D genes are given only for firm matches. The size field is filled for only some rows; it gives once, few, many or a size class.

cdr3_nt | cdr3_aa | d_call | j_call | cdr3_length | v_call | clone_size
TGTGCCAGCAGCTTTTGGCGGGGAGATTCCTACAATGAGCAGTTCTTC | CASSFWRGDSYNEQFF | NA | TRBJ2-1 | 16 | TRBV7-9 | NA
TGTGCCAGCAGACCACCGGGTCGTGCGAACACCGGGGAGCTGTTTTTT | CASRPPGRANTGELFF | NA | TRBJ2-2 | 16 | TRBV11-2 | NA
TGTGCCAGTAGTATAGGCGGGAACTCCTACGAGCAGTACTTC | CASSIGGNSYEQYF | NA | TRBJ2-7 | 14 | TRBV19 | NA
TGTGCCTGGAAACTAGCGGGGGCCCCTGGGCAGTTCTTC | CAWKLAGAPGQFF | TRBD2 | TRBJ2-1 | 13 | TRBV30 | NA
TGTGCCAGTAGCCCCCTCGGGCAGGCCGTCTATGAGCAGTTCTTC | CASSPLGQAVYEQFF | NA | TRBJ2-1 | 15 | TRBV19 | NA
TGTGCCAGCAGCCCTCGGGTAGCAAGACCCTACAATGAGCAGTTCTTC | CASSPRVARPYNEQFF | NA | TRBJ2-1 | 16 | TRBV9 | NA
TGTGCCAGCAGCTCGGGCAACCCACTAAATTCACCCCTCCACTTT | CASSSGNPLNSPLHF | NA | TRBJ1-6 | 15 | TRBV5-4 | once
TGTGCCAGCAGCCAAGATCCCGCTAGCGGGTACAATGAGCAGTTCTTC | CASSQDPASGYNEQFF | TRBD2 | TRBJ2-1 | 16 | TRBV14 | NA
TGTGCCAGCACAGGGACGGCGTCTTATGGCTACACCTTC | CASTGTASYGYTF | NA | TRBJ1-2 | 13 | TRBV2 | NA
TGTGCCAGCAGCTTGGCGGGGGCAGCTGGAAACACCATATATTTT | CASSLAGAAGNTIYF | NA | TRBJ1-3 | 15 | TRBV5-6 | few
TGTGCCAGCAGGAGAGACAGGGGTAGAACCGGGGAGCTGTTTTTT | CASRRDRGRTGELFF | TRBD1 | TRBJ2-2 | 15 | TRBV2 | few